The clone carrying this TCR beta chain has just one count. Antigen: not known. RNA, once extracted, was reverse transcribed into cDNA for use as the sequencing template. The protocol was immunoSEQ multiplex PCR, while the TCRdb copy is restricted to in-frame clones and leaves out a portion. In the table there are 140,000 to 150,000 clones, about 60% of which are singletons. This specimen comes from a study of CD8+ T cells in alopecia areata. On the study more broadly: For 6 to 18 months, tofacitinib was taken, and 6 months off drug followed. Findings and limits, study-wide: Besides other cells, scalp samples also yield sequences of resident alphabeta T cells from normal skin. Clonality exceeded that of normal scalp in lesional scalp, most notably in alopecia totalis/universalis.

The CDR3 is 21 residues long. The V segment lost 0 bases and the J segment 0 bases; nucleotides outside the gene matches: 14. CDR1 and CDR2 from the germline V gene are GTSNPN and SVGIG (reference sequence). Researchers gathered lesional scalp punch biopsies and peripheral blood from patients with alopecia areata. This clonotype originated in a human donor with alopecia areata. The genes are TRBV30 and TRBJ2-4; 13 bases line up with TRBD2. Sequencing was performed on CD4+ T cells sorted from blood, taken at week 0. The CDR3 here is CAWSVQIGLAGDLLAKNIQYF. CDR3 nucleotide sequence: TGTGCCTGGAGTGTACAGATCGGACTAGCGGGGGACCTCCTAGCCAAAAACATTCAGTACTTC.